Listed below are T cell receptor beta chains from one sample, sequenced in a study of blood T cell repertoires in COVID-19. TCRdb's table, derived via immunoSEQ multiplex PCR, lists solely in-frame clones and lacks some. The data contain roughly 380,000 clones, around 87% of them singletons. The sequenced sample was PBMCs or T cells enriched from blood (not recorded which). The source is a man aged 25-40 years who had recovered from COVID-19. Both conserved end residues are trimmed from each CDR3. Each record gives: V gene, clone size, J gene, CDR3 protein. The listing skips clone size in some rows; elsewhere it reads once, few, many or a size class.

TRBV27	once	TRBJ1-5	ASRGVDQPQH
TRBV6-5	NA	TRBJ1-2	ASSPGGVGLGDYT
TRBV10-3	NA	TRBJ2-1	AISENRDSYNEQF
TRBV5-4	NA	TRBJ1-2	ASSLGQRANYGYT
TRBV20-1	NA	TRBJ1-2	SARGTGDAN
TRBV12-5	few	TRBJ1-6	ASGHRFGNSPLH
TRBV19	NA	TRBJ1-3	ASKGLESGNTIY
TRBV18	NA	TRBJ1-2	ASSPDRNYGYT
TRBV6-6	NA	TRBJ1-1	ASRIGGSLTEAF
TRBV5-1	once	TRBJ1-3	ASSRAGNTIY
TRBV5-1	NA	TRBJ1-4	ASRGEGLHNEKLF
TRBV7-9	NA	TRBJ2-7	ASSLVPDTPYEQY
TRBV7-8	NA	TRBJ1-1	ATAAFGGTGSSEAF
TRBV19	NA	TRBJ1-5	ASRSGTPRGQPQH
TRBV7-9	NA	TRBJ1-3	ASSPRVVASGNTIY
TRBV19	NA	TRBJ2-5	ASTSHSTLSETQY
TRBV3-1/TRBV3-2	NA	TRBJ2-1	ASSQGGLAGSYNEQF
TRBV4-3	NA	TRBJ1-5	ASSQGLGQPQH
TRBV3-1/TRBV3-2	NA	TRBJ2-3	ASSQAGGLQDTQY
TRBV19	NA	TRBJ1-2	ASSRAEGLYGYT
TRBV6-2/TRBV6-3	few	TRBJ1-1	ASSYVGPGQGPMNTEAF
TRBV6-2/TRBV6-3	once	TRBJ2-7	ASSYLQGIYEQY
TRBV11-2	NA	TRBJ1-2	ASSIGTGQGYT
TRBV5-5	NA	TRBJ1-2	ASSSGQGVSYGYT
TRBV5-4	NA	TRBJ1-1	ASSPPIGSGTEAF
TRBV5-4	NA	TRBJ2-7	ASSDPGQHYEQY
TRBV3-1/TRBV3-2	NA	TRBJ1-3	ASSRRTVQTHGQNTIY
TRBV30	NA	TRBJ1-2	AWSVGAQNGYT
TRBV5-1	NA	TRBJ2-5	ASTQGGSETQY
TRBV25-1	NA	TRBJ1-4	ASRESVSAGNEKLF
TRBV9	NA	TRBJ1-3	ASSVGDSPSGNTIY
TRBV5-1	NA	TRBJ1-6	ASNSDGQGARSPLH
TRBV4-3	NA	TRBJ2-7	ASSQDTGTAYEQY
TRBV10-3	NA	TRBJ2-7	AISEGAVRDEQY
TRBV7-8	once	TRBJ1-5	ASRATEHSNQPQH
TRBV6-5	once	TRBJ1-4	ASTPTGNEKLF
TRBV4-2	NA	TRBJ1-1	ASSQGQGSTEAF
TRBV20-1	NA	TRBJ1-2	SAGVGQLSHGYT
TRBV28	NA	TRBJ1-1	ASSNQGRAGTEAF
TRBV12-3/TRBV12-4	NA	TRBJ1-2	ASNRGMGGYT
TRBV6-5	NA	TRBJ2-3	ASRVGGNTDTQY
TRBV6-1	NA	TRBJ1-1	ASTIQGFSLTEAF
TRBV4-2	NA	TRBJ1-4	ASSPLRDRDEKLF
TRBV7-2	NA	TRBJ1-4	ASSSTGFWGGSEKLF
TRBV20-1	NA	TRBJ1-6	SASPGPSYNSPLH
TRBV6-5	NA	TRBJ1-1	ASSYEGETEAF